A selection of T cell receptor beta chains follows, all from one sample in a study of blood T cells in healthy people across ages. TCRdb processed the 5' RACE reads anew with MiXCR; each CDR3 protein has one entry. Among hundreds of thousands of distinct CDR3 sequences listed, 58% were seen once. The sample was blood. These receptors came from a man aged 25 to 45 in good health. The CDR3 runs from the conserved cysteine through the conserved F or W.

J	V	CDR3
TRBJ2-7	TRBV20-1	CSASSPGLDYEQYF
TRBJ1-4	TRBV20-1	CSFQIATNEKLFF
TRBJ1-2	TRBV12-3/TRBV12-4	CASSSETVRDGYTF
TRBJ2-6	TRBV18	CASFNSKTALGGANVLTF
TRBJ2-1	TRBV5-1	CASSFGSREFF
TRBJ2-7	TRBV6-5	CASSYPIDGRGYEQYF
TRBJ2-1	TRBV29-1	CSVAGITYNEQFF
TRBJ1-2	TRBV28	CASSLQGPNYGYTF
.	TRBV5-4	CASSRDRKNIQYF
TRBJ2-7	TRBV12-3/TRBV12-4	CASSLQKGVHEQYF
TRBJ2-1	TRBV29-1	CSCRPTHNEQFF
TRBJ2-1	TRBV11-2	CASSFLAGPNAGNEQFF
TRBJ2-1	TRBV20-1	CSAWTLGNNEQFF
TRBJ2-7	TRBV28	CASSFDDRGVNEQYF
TRBJ2-2	TRBV5-4	CASTQLGLGGTGELFF
TRBJ2-6	TRBV30	CAWLDFGANVLTF
TRBJ2-1	TRBV29-1	CSVRDRGEFF
TRBJ1-4	TRBV7-2	CASSLAAQATNEKLFF
TRBJ2-7	TRBV20-1	CSASGTYPYEQYF
TRBJ2-3	TRBV27	CASSRDVTDTQYF
TRBJ2-7	TRBV7-2	CASSIQLTGSGEQYF
TRBJ1-3	TRBV12-3/TRBV12-4	CASSPTENTIYF
TRBJ2-6	TRBV7-9	CASSLPSVQDQSSGANVLTF
TRBJ2-7	TRBV7-3	CANSLGAGKGEQYF
TRBJ1-5	TRBV11-2	CASSFTAGDNQPQHF
TRBJ2-3	TRBV6-2/TRBV6-3	CASSYSSSASKRGRVDTQYF
TRBJ2-6	TRBV5-1	CASSLVRSGANVLTF
TRBJ2-4	TRBV11-2	CASSRNYGYSYF
TRBJ2-1	TRBV15	CATSDRGGSYNEQFF
TRBJ2-7	TRBV6-5	CASSYGGQGTGLPYEQYF
TRBJ2-5	TRBV12-3/TRBV12-4	CASSSRTGHAETQYF
TRBJ2-6	TRBV20-1	CSARVDRKALHSGANVLTF
TRBJ1-4	TRBV7-2	CASSRLSDEKLFF
TRBJ2-1	TRBV20-1	CSATEGIFYNEQFF
TRBJ1-2	TRBV13	CASSPSDRTGPRASGYTF
TRBJ2-3	TRBV11-1	CASSLAPAAYTDTQYF
TRBJ2-7	TRBV7-2	CASSITSGSYNEQYF
TRBJ2-1	TRBV5-6	CASSLRGVYQTNEQFF
TRBJ2-1	TRBV4-3	CASSQGIPGREHNEQFF
TRBJ2-4	TRBV6-6	CASSRDRAKNIQYF
TRBJ2-7	TRBV7-9	CASSPQGWWQQTYEQYF
TRBJ1-2	TRBV1	CTSGLSQGTYGYTF
TRBJ2-4	TRBV4-1	CASSFRQGLKEQYF
TRBJ2-1	TRBV5-1	CASSLLAGGGQEQFF
TRBJ1-1	TRBV5-4	CASSWGTGTNTEAFF
TRBJ2-1	TRBV25-1	CASSPGTVNNEQFF
TRBJ2-7	TRBV5-5	CASSRASGDPPHEQYF
TRBJ2-3	TRBV30	CACFKQGLDTQYF
TRBJ1-5	TRBV12-3/TRBV12-4	CASSLPPAPQHF
TRBJ2-1	TRBV7-2	CASSSLQGTSAYNEQFF
TRBJ2-7	TRBV4-1	CASSLVEGEGDEQYF
TRBJ2-1	TRBV7-3	CASKLASGNNEQFF
TRBJ1-2	TRBV12-3/TRBV12-4	CASSLDWRGDYGYTF
TRBJ2-7	TRBV27	CASSSGDAVGYEQYF
TRBJ2-7	TRBV4-2	CASSPTGTAGLLEQYF